These T cell receptor beta chains were read from a single sample in a study of T cell repertoires in cytomegalovirus infection. Using its own MiXCR run on the reads, TCRdb lists one record per CDR3 protein. The table shows around 530,000 distinct CDR3 sequences, with around 27% occurring only once. The sequenced sample was PBMCs. The receptors were gathered from a human donor in good health (CMV status not recorded). Some clones in this sample may be carry-over from other donors' samples. CDR3s include the opening cysteine and the closing phenylalanine or tryptophan. Fields, in order: CDR3 DNA, CDR3 protein, D gene, J gene, V gene, clone size. D genes are given only for firm matches. Some rows mark clone size as missing; the rest say once, few, many or name a class of expanded clone.

DNA: TGTGCCAGCCGCTCTAGCTCTGGGGCCAACGTCCTGACTTTC
CDR3: CASRSSSGANVLTF
D: NA
J: TRBJ2-6
V: TRBV7-9
size: many

DNA: TGTGCCACCAGCATGGGACTAGCGGGAGTAGGGGTCAATGAGCAGTTCTTC
CDR3: CATSMGLAGVGVNEQFF
D: TRBD2
J: TRBJ2-1
V: TRBV24-1
size: NA

DNA: TGTGCCATCAGTGGGGTGACAGGGATGAACACTGAAGCTTTCTTT
CDR3: CAISGVTGMNTEAFF
D: TRBD1
J: TRBJ1-1
V: TRBV10-3
size: NA

DNA: TGTGCCAGCAGTATCCTAGCGGGAGAGGTCCCCGAGCAGTACTTC
CDR3: CASSILAGEVPEQYF
D: TRBD2
J: TRBJ2-7
V: TRBV14
size: NA

DNA: TGTGCCACCAGTGATCCGAAGTTTCGGGACAGGGGTCACTATGGCTACACCTTC
CDR3: CATSDPKFRDRGHYGYTF
D: TRBD1
J: TRBJ1-2
V: TRBV24-1
size: NA

DNA: TGTGCCAGCAGCGGAGCGGGAGGGCACGAGCAGTACTTC
CDR3: CASSGAGGHEQYF
D: TRBD2
J: TRBJ2-7
V: TRBV13
size: NA

DNA: TGTGCCAGCAGTTTGGTCGTTGTGGGGAGATACACTGAAGCTTTCTTT
CDR3: CASSLVVVGRYTEAFF
D: NA
J: TRBJ1-1
V: TRBV12-3/TRBV12-4
size: few

DNA: TGTGCCAGCAGCCAAGGGAAGAATTGGACACCCCTCCACTTT
CDR3: CASSQGKNWTPLHF
D: NA
J: TRBJ1-6
V: TRBV3-1
size: few

DNA: TGTGCCAGCAGCTTATCCGGGACTAGCGGGAGTGATACGCAGTATTTT
CDR3: CASSLSGTSGSDTQYF
D: TRBD2
J: TRBJ2-3
V: TRBV7-6
size: many

DNA: TGTGCCAGCAGCCCTCGGACAGGGAATAGAGAGACCCAGTACTTC
CDR3: CASSPRTGNRETQYF
D: TRBD1
J: TRBJ2-5
V: TRBV12-3/TRBV12-4
size: few

DNA: TGTGCCAGCAGCTTAGTTGACAGCCCGGCCAATGAGCAGTTCTTC
CDR3: CASSLVDSPANEQFF
D: NA
J: TRBJ2-1
V: TRBV7-6
size: NA

DNA: TGTGCCAGCAGCTTAGATCCAGCGGGAACCCCTGGCACAGATACGCAGTATTTT
CDR3: CASSLDPAGTPGTDTQYF
D: TRBD2
J: TRBJ2-3
V: TRBV7-2
size: NA

DNA: TGTGCCAGCAGTGAATCCGCTAGGAACACCGGGGAGCTGTTTTTT
CDR3: CASSESARNTGELFF
D: NA
J: TRBJ2-2
V: TRBV25-1
size: NA

DNA: TGTGCCACCAGCGACAGGTTCTCTAATGAAAAACTGTTTTTT
CDR3: CATSDRFSNEKLFF
D: NA
J: TRBJ1-4
V: TRBV15
size: NA

DNA: TGTGCCAGTGCCGGAAGAGGGGGCATGAACACTGAAGCTTTCTTT
CDR3: CASAGRGGMNTEAFF
D: TRBD1
J: TRBJ1-1
V: TRBV19
size: NA

DNA: TGTGCTAGTGGTCGAACTAGCGGGAGGGTGGGGGGTGAGCAGTTCTTC
CDR3: CASGRTSGRVGGEQFF
D: TRBD2
J: TRBJ2-1
V: TRBV12-5
size: NA

DNA: TGCGCCAGCAGCCAAGACAGGGGGCGGATGAACACTGAAGCTTTCTTT
CDR3: CASSQDRGRMNTEAFF
D: TRBD1
J: TRBJ1-1
V: TRBV4-1
size: once

DNA: TGTGCCATCAGTGGGACTAGCGGGAGCTACGAGCAGTACTTC
CDR3: CAISGTSGSYEQYF
D: TRBD2
J: TRBJ2-7
V: TRBV10-3
size: many

DNA: TGTGCCAGCAGCTTATTGCCGGGGAAAGGGAATCAGCCCCAGCATTTT
CDR3: CASSLLPGKGNQPQHF
D: NA
J: TRBJ1-5
V: TRBV11-2
size: NA

DNA: TGTGCCAGCAGTCGGGACTCCTTGTCAACGCAGTATTTT
CDR3: CASSRDSLSTQYF
D: NA
J: TRBJ2-3
V: TRBV6-2/TRBV6-3
size: few

DNA: TGTGCCAGCACGGAACGAACCGAGCGGATTAGGCAGCCCCAGCATTTT
CDR3: CASTERTERIRQPQHF
D: NA
J: TRBJ1-5
V: TRBV6-1
size: many

DNA: TGTGCCACCAGCAGGGGGGGGACTAGCGGGCCTAACACCGGGGAGCTGTTTTTT
CDR3: CATSRGGTSGPNTGELFF
D: TRBD2
J: TRBJ2-2
V: TRBV15
size: few

DNA: TGTGCCAGCAGCTTAGCGAGGAGTTACGAGCAGTACTTC
CDR3: CASSLARSYEQYF
D: NA
J: TRBJ2-7
V: TRBV7-2
size: many

DNA: TGTGCCAGCAGTTACGCGGTTAGGGGTAATGAAAAACTGTTTTTT
CDR3: CASSYAVRGNEKLFF
D: NA
J: TRBJ1-4
V: TRBV27
size: NA